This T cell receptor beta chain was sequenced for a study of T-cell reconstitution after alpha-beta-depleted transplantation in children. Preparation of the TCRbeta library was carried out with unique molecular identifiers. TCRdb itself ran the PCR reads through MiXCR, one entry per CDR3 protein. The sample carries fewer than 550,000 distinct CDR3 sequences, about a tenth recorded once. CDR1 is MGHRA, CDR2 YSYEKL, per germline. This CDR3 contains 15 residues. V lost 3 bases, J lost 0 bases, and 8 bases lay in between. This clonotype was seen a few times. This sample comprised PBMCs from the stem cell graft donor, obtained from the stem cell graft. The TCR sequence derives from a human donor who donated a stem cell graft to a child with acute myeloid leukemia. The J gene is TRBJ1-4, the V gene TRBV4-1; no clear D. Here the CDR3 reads CASSQSGTTNEKLFF. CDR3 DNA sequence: TGCGCCAGCAGCCAGTCAGGTACAACTAATGAAAAACTGTTTTTT.